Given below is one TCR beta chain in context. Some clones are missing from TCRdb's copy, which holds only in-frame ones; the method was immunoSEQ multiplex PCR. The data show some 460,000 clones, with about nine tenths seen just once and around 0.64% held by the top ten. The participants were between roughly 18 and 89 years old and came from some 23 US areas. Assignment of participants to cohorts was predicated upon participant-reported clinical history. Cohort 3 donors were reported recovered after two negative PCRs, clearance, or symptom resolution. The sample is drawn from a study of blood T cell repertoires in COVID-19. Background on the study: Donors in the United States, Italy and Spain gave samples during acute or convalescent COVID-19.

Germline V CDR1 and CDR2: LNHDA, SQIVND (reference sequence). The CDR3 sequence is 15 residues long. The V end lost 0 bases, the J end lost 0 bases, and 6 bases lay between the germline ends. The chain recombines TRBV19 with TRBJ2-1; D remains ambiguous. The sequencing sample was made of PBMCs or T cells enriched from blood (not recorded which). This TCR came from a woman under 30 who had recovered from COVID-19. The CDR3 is CASSIDRSSYNEQFF. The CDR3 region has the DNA TGTGCCAGTAGTATAGATCGTAGCTCCTACAATGAGCAGTTCTTC.